Listed below are T cell receptor beta chains from one sample, sequenced in a study of blood T cell repertoires in COVID-19. The repertoire was sequenced with immunoSEQ multiplex PCR; TCRdb's copy has only in-frame clones and lacks some. The sample has fewer than 120,000 clones; over 75% are singletons. The specimen was peripheral blood. These receptors all come from an elderly woman with active or convalescent COVID-19. Both conserved end residues are part of each CDR3. Some rows mark clone size as missing; the rest say once, few, many or name a class of expanded clone.

-	TRBV29-1	CSVVGATRSYNEQFF
-	TRBV9	CASSPRTGAGNTIYF
-	TRBV3-1/TRBV3-2	CASSLGLADTGELFF
-	TRBV5-8	CASSGDRYNNEQFF
few	TRBV7-9	CASSTGQNTEAFF
-	TRBV4-2	CASSQPIIRAGSLHGYTF
-	TRBV9	CASSVGDRGIYGYTF
-	TRBV2	CASSGTSGYNEQFF
-	TRBV14	CASNPSGSNTGELFF
-	TRBV7-2	CASKMGLMTDTQYF
few	TRBV6-2/TRBV6-3	CASSYSSYGYTF